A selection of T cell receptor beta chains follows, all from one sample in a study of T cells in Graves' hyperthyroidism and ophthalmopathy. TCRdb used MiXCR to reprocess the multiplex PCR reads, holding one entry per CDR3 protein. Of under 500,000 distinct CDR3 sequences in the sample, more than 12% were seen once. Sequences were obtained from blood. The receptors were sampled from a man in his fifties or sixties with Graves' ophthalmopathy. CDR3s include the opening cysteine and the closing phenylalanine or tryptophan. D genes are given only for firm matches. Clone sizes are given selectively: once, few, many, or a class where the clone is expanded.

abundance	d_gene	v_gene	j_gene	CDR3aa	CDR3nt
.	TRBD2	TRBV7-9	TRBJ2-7	CASSLVPSGRALSYEQYF	TGTGCCAGCAGCTTAGTCCCTAGCGGCCGGGCCCTTAGTTACGAGCAGTACTTC
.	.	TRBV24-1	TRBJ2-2	CATLDSNTGELFF	TGTGCCACTCTGGACAGCAACACCGGGGAGCTGTTTTTT
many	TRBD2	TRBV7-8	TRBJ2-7	CASSLRGLGGEQYF	TGTGCCAGCAGCTTACGGGGACTAGGTGGTGAGCAGTACTTC
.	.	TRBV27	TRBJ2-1	CASSLSVYNEQFF	TGTGCCAGCAGTTTATCAGTGTACAATGAGCAGTTCTTC
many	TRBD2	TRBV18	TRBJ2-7	CASSQGRVEQYF	TGTGCCAGCTCACAGGGGAGGGTTGAGCAGTACTTC
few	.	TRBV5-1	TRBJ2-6	CASSPGALGANVLTF	TGCGCCAGCAGCCCGGGGGCGCTTGGGGCCAACGTCCTGACTTTC
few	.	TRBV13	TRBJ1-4	CASSFFRASPTNEKLFF	TGTGCCAGCAGCTTCTTCAGGGCTTCCCCAACTAATGAAAAACTGTTTTTT
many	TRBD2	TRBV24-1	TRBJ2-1	CATGSASGSVEQFF	TGTGCCACCGGATCGGCTAGCGGGAGTGTTGAGCAGTTCTTC
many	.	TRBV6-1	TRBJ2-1	CASGNRDLRGNEQFF	TGTGCCAGCGGAAACCGGGACTTAAGGGGCAATGAGCAGTTCTTC
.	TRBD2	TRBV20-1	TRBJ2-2	CSAREPSGTSHFTGELFF	TGCAGTGCTAGAGAACCTAGCGGGACTTCACACTTCACCGGGGAGCTGTTTTTT
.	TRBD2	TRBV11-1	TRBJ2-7	CASSSRRELTGEQYF	TGTGCCAGCAGTTCTCGGCGGGAGCTGACGGGCGAGCAGTACTTC
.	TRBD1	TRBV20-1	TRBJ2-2	CSARRIETGSSNTGELFF	TGCAGTGCCAGGCGTATCGAGACAGGGTCTTCGAACACCGGGGAGCTGTTTTTT
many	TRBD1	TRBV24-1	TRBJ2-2	CATMTQGDGELFF	TGTGCCACCATGACCCAGGGGGACGGGGAGCTGTTTTTT
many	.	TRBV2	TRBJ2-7	CASSDSRGTYEQYF	TGTGCCAGCAGTGATAGTCGGGGTACCTACGAGCAGTACTTC
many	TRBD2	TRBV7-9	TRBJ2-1	CASSNGLAVSNEQFF	TGTGCCAGCAGCAACGGACTAGCGGTTTCCAATGAGCAGTTCTTC
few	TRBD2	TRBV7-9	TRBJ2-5	CASSPALVWTSGTQETQYF	TGTGCCAGCAGCCCAGCTTTGGTGTGGACTAGCGGGACTCAAGAGACCCAGTACTTC
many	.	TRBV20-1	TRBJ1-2	CSARDAGSGGYTF	TGCAGTGCTAGAGATGCGGGCTCCGGTGGCTACACCTTC
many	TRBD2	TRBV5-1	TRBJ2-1	CASSNTGTSGRLGSYNEQFF	TGCGCCAGCAGCAATACCGGGACTAGCGGGAGGTTAGGTTCCTACAATGAGCAGTTCTTC
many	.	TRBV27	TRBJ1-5	CASSLSGRKRNSNQPQHF	TGTGCCAGCAGTTTATCGGGCAGAAAAAGAAATAGCAATCAGCCCCAGCATTTT
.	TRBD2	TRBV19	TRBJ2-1	CASSIGLASYNEQFF	TGTGCCAGTAGTATCGGACTAGCGAGCTACAATGAGCAGTTCTTC
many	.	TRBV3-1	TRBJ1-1	CASSPLSGTLNTEAFF	TGTGCCAGCAGCCCTCTATCCGGGACACTGAACACTGAAGCTTTCTTT
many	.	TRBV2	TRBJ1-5	CASRQDLNQPQHF	TGTGCCAGCAGGCAGGACCTCAATCAGCCCCAGCATTTT
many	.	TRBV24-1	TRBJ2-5	CATSDQGTIQETQYF	TGTGCCACCAGTGATCAAGGGACCATACAAGAGACCCAGTACTTC
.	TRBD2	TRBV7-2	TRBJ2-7	CASSSIWTYSGRKQYF	TGTGCCAGCAGCTCAATATGGACCTATAGCGGGAGGAAGCAGTACTTC
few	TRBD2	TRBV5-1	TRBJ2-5	CASNNSGEKTQYF	TGCGCCAGCAACAATAGCGGGGAAAAGACCCAGTACTTC
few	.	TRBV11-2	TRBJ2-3	CASSLGNPATDTQYF	TGTGCCAGCAGCCTCGGAAATCCGGCCACAGATACGCAGTATTTT
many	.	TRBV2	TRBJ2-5	CASSPTDRETQYF	TGTGCCAGCAGCCCTACTGATCGAGAGACCCAGTACTTC
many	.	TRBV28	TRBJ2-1	CASSFLAGRSTNEQFF	TGTGCCAGCAGTTTCCTAGCCGGCCGGTCTACAAATGAGCAGTTCTTC